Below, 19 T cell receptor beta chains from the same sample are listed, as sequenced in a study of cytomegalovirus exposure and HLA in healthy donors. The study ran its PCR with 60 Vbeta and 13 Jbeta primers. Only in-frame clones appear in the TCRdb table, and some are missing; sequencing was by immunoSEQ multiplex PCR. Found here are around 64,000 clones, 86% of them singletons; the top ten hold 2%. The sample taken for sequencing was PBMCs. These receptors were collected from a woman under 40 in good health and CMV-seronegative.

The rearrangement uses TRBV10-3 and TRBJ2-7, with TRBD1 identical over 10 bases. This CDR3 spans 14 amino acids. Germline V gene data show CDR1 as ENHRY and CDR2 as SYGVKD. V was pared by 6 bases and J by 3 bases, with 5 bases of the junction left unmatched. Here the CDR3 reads CAIREGQGIYEQYF. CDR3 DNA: TGTGCCATCAGGGAGGGACAGGGGATCTACGAGCAGTACTTC.

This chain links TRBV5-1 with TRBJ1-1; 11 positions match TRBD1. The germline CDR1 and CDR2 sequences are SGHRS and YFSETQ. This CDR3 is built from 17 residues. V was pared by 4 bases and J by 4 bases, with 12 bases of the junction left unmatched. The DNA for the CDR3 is TGCGCCAGCAGCCGAGGACAGGGGGCCTTTACGGGCACTGAAGCTTTCTTT. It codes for CASSRGQGAFTGTEAFF.

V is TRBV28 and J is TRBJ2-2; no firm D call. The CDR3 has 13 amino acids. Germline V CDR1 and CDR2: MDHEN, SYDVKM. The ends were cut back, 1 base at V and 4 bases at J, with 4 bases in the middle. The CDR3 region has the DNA TGTGCCAGCAGTTTATTGAGCACCGGGGAGCTGTTTTTT. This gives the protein CASSLLSTGELFF.

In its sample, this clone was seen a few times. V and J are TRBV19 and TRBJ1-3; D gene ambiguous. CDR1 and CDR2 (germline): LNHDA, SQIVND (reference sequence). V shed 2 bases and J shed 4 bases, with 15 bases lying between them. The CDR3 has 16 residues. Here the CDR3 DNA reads TGTGCCAGTAGTATAAGTGGCAGGTTCTCCGGAAACACCATATATTTT. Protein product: CASSISGRFSGNTIYF.

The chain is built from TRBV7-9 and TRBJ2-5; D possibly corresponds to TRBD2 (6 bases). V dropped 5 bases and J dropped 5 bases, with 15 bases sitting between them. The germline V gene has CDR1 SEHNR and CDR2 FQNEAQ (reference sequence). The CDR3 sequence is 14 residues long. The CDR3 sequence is CASSPPVREETQYF. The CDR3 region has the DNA TGTGCCAGCAGCCCACCCGTTCGGGAGGAGACCCAGTACTTC.

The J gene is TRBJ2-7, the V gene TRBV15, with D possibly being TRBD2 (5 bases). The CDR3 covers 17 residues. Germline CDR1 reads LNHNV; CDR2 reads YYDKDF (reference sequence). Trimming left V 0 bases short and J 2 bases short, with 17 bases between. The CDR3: CATSRDRSPSRPYEQYF. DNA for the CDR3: TGTGCCACCAGCAGAGATCGTTCCCCTAGCCGCCCCTACGAGCAGTACTTC.

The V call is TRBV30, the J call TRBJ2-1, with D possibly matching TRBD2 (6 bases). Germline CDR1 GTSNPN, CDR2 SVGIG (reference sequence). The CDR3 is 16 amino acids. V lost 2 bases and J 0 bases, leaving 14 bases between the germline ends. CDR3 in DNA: TGTGCCTGGAGTAATCGGGGACTGAGCTCCTACAATGAGCAGTTCTTC. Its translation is CAWSNRGLSSYNEQFF. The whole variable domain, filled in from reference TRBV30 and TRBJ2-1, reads SQTIHQWPATLVQPVGSPLSLECTVEGTSNPNLYWYRQAAGRGLQLLFYSVGIGQISSEVPQNLSASRPQDRQFILSSKKLLLSDSGFYLCAWSNRGLSSYNEQFFGPGTRLTVL.

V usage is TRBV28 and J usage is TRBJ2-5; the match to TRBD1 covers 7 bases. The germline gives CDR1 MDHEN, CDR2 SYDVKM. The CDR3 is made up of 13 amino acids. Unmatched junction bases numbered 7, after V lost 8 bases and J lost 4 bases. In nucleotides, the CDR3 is TGTGCCAGCCACAGGGGCTGGGGAGAGACCCAGTACTTC. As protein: CASHRGWGETQYF.

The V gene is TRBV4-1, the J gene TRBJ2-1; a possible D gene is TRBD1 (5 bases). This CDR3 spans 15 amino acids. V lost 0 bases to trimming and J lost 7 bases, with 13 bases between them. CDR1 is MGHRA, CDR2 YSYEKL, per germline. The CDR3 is CASSQDLAKGNEQFF. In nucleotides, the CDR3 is TGCGCCAGCAGCCAAGATCTGGCTAAGGGGAATGAGCAGTTCTTC.

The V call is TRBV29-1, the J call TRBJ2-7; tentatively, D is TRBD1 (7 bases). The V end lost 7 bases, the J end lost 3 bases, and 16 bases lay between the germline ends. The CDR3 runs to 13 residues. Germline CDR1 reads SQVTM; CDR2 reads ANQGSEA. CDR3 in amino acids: CSASEGASYEQYF. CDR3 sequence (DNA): TGCAGCGCATCGGAGGGGGCTAGCTACGAGCAGTACTTC.

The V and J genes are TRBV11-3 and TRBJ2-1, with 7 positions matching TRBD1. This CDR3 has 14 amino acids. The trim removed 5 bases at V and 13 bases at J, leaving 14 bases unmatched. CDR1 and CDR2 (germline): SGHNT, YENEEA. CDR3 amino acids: CASSPSPGTGDQFF. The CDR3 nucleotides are TGTGCCAGCAGCCCATCTCCGGGTACAGGGGATCAGTTCTTC.

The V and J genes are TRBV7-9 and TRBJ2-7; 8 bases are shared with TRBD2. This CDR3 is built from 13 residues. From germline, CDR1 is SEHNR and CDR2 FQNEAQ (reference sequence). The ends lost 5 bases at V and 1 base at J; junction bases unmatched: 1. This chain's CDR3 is CASSPSGSYEQYF. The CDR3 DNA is TGTGCCAGCAGCCCTAGCGGGTCCTACGAGCAGTACTTC.

DNA for the CDR3: TGTGCCAGCAGTTTCACGGGGACTGAAGCTTTCTTT. Translation gives CASSFTGTEAFF. The chain couples TRBV27 to TRBJ1-1; no clear D. The germline gives CDR1 MNHEY, CDR2 SMNVEV (reference sequence). Trimming removed 3 bases at V and 5 bases at J, with 7 bases between. CDR3 length equals 12 residues.

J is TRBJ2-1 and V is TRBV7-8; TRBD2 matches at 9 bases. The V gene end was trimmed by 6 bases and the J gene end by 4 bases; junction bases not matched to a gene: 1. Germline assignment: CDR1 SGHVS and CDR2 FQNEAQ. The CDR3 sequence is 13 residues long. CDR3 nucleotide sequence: TGTGCCAGCAGGACTAGCGGTTACAATGAGCAGTTCTTC. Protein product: CASRTSGYNEQFF. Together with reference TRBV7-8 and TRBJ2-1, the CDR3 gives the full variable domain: GAGVSQSPRYKVAKRGQDVALRCDPISGHVSLFWYQQALGQGPEFLTYFQNEAQLDKSGLPSDRFFAERPEGSVSTLKIQRTQQEDSAVYLCASRTSGYNEQFFGPGTRLTVL.

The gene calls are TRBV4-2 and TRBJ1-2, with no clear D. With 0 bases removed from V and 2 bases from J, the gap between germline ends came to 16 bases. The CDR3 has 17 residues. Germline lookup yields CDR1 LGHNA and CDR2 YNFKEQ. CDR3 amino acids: CASSQEWKGGLNYGYTF. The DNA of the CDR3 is TGTGCCAGCAGCCAAGAATGGAAGGGAGGGCTGAACTATGGCTACACCTTC.

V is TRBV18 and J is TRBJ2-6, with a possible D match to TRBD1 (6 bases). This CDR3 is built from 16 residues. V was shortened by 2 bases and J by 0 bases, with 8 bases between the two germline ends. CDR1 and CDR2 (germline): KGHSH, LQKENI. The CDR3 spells CASSPTGSSGANVLTF. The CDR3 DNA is TGTGCCAGCTCACCAACAGGGAGCTCTGGGGCCAACGTCCTGACTTTC. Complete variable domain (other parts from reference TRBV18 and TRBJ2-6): NAGVMQNPRHLVRRRGQEARLRCSPMKGHSHVYWYRQLPEEGLKFMVYLQKENIIDESGMPKERFSAEFPKEGPSILRIQQVVRGDSAAYFCASSPTGSSGANVLTFGAGSRLTVL.

The CDR3 DNA sequence: TGTGCCAGCATTGGACAACTCTATGGCTACACCTTC. This codes for CASIGQLYGYTF. The chain is built from TRBV28 and TRBJ1-2; perhaps TRBD1 as D (5 bases). Trimming removed 7 bases from V and 4 bases from J, with 10 bases in between. Looked up from germline, CDR1 is MDHEN and CDR2 is SYDVKM. This CDR3 contains 12 residues.

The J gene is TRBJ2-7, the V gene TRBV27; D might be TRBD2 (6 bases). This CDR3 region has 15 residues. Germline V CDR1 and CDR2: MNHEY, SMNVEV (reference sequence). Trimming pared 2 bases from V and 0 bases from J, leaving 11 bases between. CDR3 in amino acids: CASSLGLSSSYEQYF. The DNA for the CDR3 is TGTGCCAGCAGTTTAGGACTATCGAGCTCCTACGAGCAGTACTTC.

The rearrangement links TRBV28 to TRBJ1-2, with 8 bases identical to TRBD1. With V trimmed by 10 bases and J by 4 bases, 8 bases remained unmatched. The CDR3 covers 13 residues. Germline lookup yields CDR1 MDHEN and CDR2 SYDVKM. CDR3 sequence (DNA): TGTGCCATCTCAGGGGGCGCCGGCTATGGCTACACCTTC. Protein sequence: CAISGGAGYGYTF.